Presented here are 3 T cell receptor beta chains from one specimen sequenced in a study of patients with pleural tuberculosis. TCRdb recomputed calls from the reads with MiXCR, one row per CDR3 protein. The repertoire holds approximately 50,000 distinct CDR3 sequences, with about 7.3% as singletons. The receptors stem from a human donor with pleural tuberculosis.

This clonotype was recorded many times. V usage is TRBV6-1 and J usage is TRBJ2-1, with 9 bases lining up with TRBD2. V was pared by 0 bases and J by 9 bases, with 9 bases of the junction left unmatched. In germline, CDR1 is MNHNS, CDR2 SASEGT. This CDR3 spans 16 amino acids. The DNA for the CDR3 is TGTGCCAGCAGTGAAGCGAGGACTAGCGCCATCGGTGAGCAGTTCTTC. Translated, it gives CASSEARTSAIGEQFF.

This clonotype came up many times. The CDR3 loop reads CASSRDLSRGEQYV. CDR3 nucleotides: TGTGCCAGCAGTAGGGACTTAAGTCGGGGCGAGCAGTACGTC. This chain links TRBV6-1 with TRBJ2-7, with D possibly TRBD2 on 6 matching bases. Germline lookup yields CDR1 MNHNS and CDR2 SASEGT. This CDR3 has 14 amino acids. Deletions cut 5 bases from V and 6 bases from J, with 17 bases between.

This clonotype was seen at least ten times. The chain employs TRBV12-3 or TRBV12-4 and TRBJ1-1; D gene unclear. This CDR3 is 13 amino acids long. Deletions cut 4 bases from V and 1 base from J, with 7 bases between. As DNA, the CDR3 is TGTGCCAGCAGTTGGGGATGGAACACTGAAGCTTTCTTT. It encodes CASSWGWNTEAFF.